What follows describes a single T cell receptor beta chain. Which antigen it targets is not known. The sample holds no much larger clone one base away, and base qualities are not on file. TCR CDR3 regions were amplified from genomic DNA by multiplex PCR using the deep immunoSEQ assay. Genomic DNA extracted from each cell subset was distributed evenly over all wells of several immunoSEQ 96-well plates, and each plate served as one replicate. Each replicate PCR for sorted subsets received 200 ng genomic DNA, equal to roughly 30,000 T cell genomes. The purified libraries were quantified using a Qubit 3.0 fluorometer, sized with a Bioanalyzer 2100, and then quantified again using the KAPA Library Quantification kit. Every immunoSEQ 96-well plate was sequenced on a dedicated single-read 150-cycle Illumina NextSeq 550 flow cell. The source study handled its data this way. The immunoSEQ output contained only junctional sequences without quality scores, so filtering could not match that applied to full-length reads. Sequences were annotated with PyIR, a Python wrapper for IgBLAST v1.9, using IMGT germline references to assign V/J genes and CDR3. Any read was removed if the V/J assignment was weak (E-value above 1e-6), the CDR3 was missing, or the read contained stop codons, out-of-frame junctions, or ambiguous translated residues. V3J clonotypes were defined as sequences sharing an identical inferred V gene, J gene, and CDR3 amino acid sequence. Percentage overlap between repertoires was calculated by dividing the number of shared unique clonotypes by the size of the smaller repertoire. Richness of each repertoire was evaluated using RTK rarefaction, the Chao1 estimator, and Recon v2.1 estimates of unobserved clonotypes. Generation probabilities for all TCRbeta clonotypes obtained by the gDNA method from a handful of donors were computed using OLGA. TCRdb holds this immuneACCESS table with in-frame rearrangements only. Some clones are missing; in checked studies, unresolved V genes explain under half, and the rest has no known cause. V, J and clone size are taken as reported in that table, and D and trimming were inferred from the DNA itself. Counted in this sample were fewer than 3 million clones; 85% to 95% of them appeared once. Clones ranked in the top ten supply roughly 0.34% of the sample.

The CDR3 measures 13 amino acids from cysteine to phenylalanine. Just the 39-base CDR3 DNA is kept, in frame starting at base 1. Sequences SGDLS (CDR1) and YYNGEE (CDR2) are obtained from the germline V gene. Trimming removed 3 bases from V and 10 bases from J; the gene matches leave 6 bases unexplained. Healthy HIV-negative adults with no recently reported acute infections or vaccinations were included as donors. Only Caucasian adults living in Nashville, Tennessee, USA were represented among the donors. CD4+ T cells were enriched by magnetic negative selection, after which naive cells were positively selected on CD45RA and the negative fraction was taken as the memory subset. After blood collection by leukapheresis, PBMCs were isolated using Ficoll-Histopaque density gradient centrifugation and then cryopreserved in the vapor phase of liquid nitrogen. Purity and quantity of every magnetically sorted T cell population were checked by analytical flow cytometry. From each sorted fraction, genomic DNA was isolated and quantified by UV absorbance on a Nanodrop 2000c.

This specimen belongs to a study of shared clonotypes between healthy human individuals (TCRdb year 2020). For context, the study as a whole: A couple of women and three men aged 18 to 49 years were included in the cohort. To increase sequencing depth and limit assay-specific biases, TCR repertoire library preparation and sequencing were carried out by different laboratories using diverse techniques. Blood TCR repertoires of four to six healthy adults were deeply sequenced to estimate repertoire size and the extent of clonotype sharing between individuals. Per donor, leukapheresis produced somewhere between about 0.8 and 9.5 billion PBMCs. For each donor, three plates each were used for CD4 naive and CD4 memory, two plates were used for CD8 naive, and one plate was used for CD8 memory. Study-level results and caveats: Around 5% of naive CD4, 3.5% of naive CD8, about 2.4% of memory CD4, and about 0.4% of memory CD8 clonotypes were shared across several donors. Clonotypes shared by all four sorted-subset donors showed higher generation probabilities than non-shared clonotypes. Pairwise subsampling indicated that sequencing depth was expected to affect the degree of clonotype sharing among donors. Because the study included a small number of donors, the genetic and exposure-history diversity represented was limited. Even with the large sequencing depth, rarefaction of the sorted-subset datasets indicated that sequencing was incomplete. Sampling was restricted to blood, and TCR repertoires in tissues likely differ from the TCR repertoires found in blood. Naive subsets generally had larger estimated clonotype richness than memory subsets.

The V and J segments used are TRBV9 and TRBJ1-1; 10 junctional bases match TRBD1. Sequencing was done on a sample of naive CD4+ T cells from PBMCs. The cell subset or site label corresponds to: CD45RA+ positively selected. The TCR originated in a man younger than 35 in good health. Some clones in this sample may be carry-over from other donors' samples. Here the CDR3 is given as CASSARDRGTAFF. The DNA sequence is given as TGTGCCAGCAGCGCCCGGGACAGGGGCACAGCTTTCTTT.